The clone carrying this T cell receptor beta chain occurred a few times. The target antigen is unknown. Noted time point: newly diagnosed GD, antithyroid drugs for less than 3 months. With RNA extracted from PBMCs as input, the TCR library was made. Patients hailed from an endocrinology department in Xi'an, China. Building of the TCR beta libraries involved iRepertoire HTBI primers and Arm-PCR of CDR3 regions. TCRdb analysed the multiplex PCR reads with MiXCR anew, one entry per CDR3 protein. Of 200,000 to 250,000 distinct CDR3 sequences in the sample, over 20% were seen once. The entry originates in a study of regulatory T cells in long-lasting Graves disease. Whole-study results and caveats: Few sampled subjects may have lowered accuracy.

The germline gives CDR1 DFQATT, CDR2 SNEGSKA (reference sequence). Losses at the gene ends were 4 bases for V and 5 bases for J; bases not matched to a gene: 8. This CDR3 is 15 amino acids long. The chain joins TRBV20-1 to TRBJ1-5, with TRBD1 matching 10 bases. The receptor comes from a female donor with Graves disease. Sequenced material: peripheral blood mononuclear cells (PBMCs), taken at new diagnosis, from a patient treated with antithyroid drugs. CDR3 bases: TGCAGTGCTATCGCCGGGACAGGGGTTGATCAGCCCCAGCATTTT. Translation gives CSAIAGTGVDQPQHF.